What follows are 25 T cell receptor beta chains derived from one specimen sequenced in a study of blood T cell repertoires in COVID-19. Sequenced by immunoSEQ multiplex PCR; TCRdb stores in-frame clones only, minus some. The sample lists about 71,000 clones, around 83% occurring once. The source material was peripheral blood. The receptor set was obtained from a man aged 30-40 years with COVID-19, enrolled during active disease.

This chain links TRBV15 with TRBJ1-1; a weak D match, TRBD1 (6 bases). Trimming pared 3 bases from V and 5 bases from J, leaving 13 bases between. Germline CDR1 LNHNV, CDR2 YYDKDF (reference sequence). The CDR3 extends over 14 amino acids. CDR3 coding DNA: TGTGCCACCAGCAGCGGACAGTGGCTGACTGAAGCTTTCTTT. Its protein product is CATSSGQWLTEAFF. Full variable domain (remainder filled in from reference TRBV15 and TRBJ1-1): DAMVIQNPRYQVTQFGKPVTLSCSQTLNHNVMYWYQQKSSQAPKLLFHYYDKDFNNEADTPDNFQSRRPNTSFCFLDIRSPGLGDTAMYLCATSSGQWLTEAFFGQGTRLTVV.

This clone showed up just a few times. Other DNA variants within this sample encode the same CDR3. V is TRBV9 and J is TRBJ1-3; D is ambiguous. The V end was cut by 0 bases, the J end by 1 base, with 11 bases between. The CDR3 totals 16 residues. The germline gives CDR1 SGDLS, CDR2 YYNGEE. The DNA for the CDR3 is TGTGCCAGCAGCGTAGAGTCAGGAGGGTCTGGAAACACCATATATTTT. Its translation is CASSVESGGSGNTIYF.

This clone has only a few counts. This chain uses TRBV5-8 with TRBJ1-1; the D is unclear. The CDR3 is 15 amino acids. Germline CDR1 and CDR2: SGHTS and YDEGEE. Trimming removed 2 bases from V and 4 bases from J, with 15 bases in between. The CDR3 loop reads CASSFNRGWATEAFF. For the CDR3, the DNA is TGTGCCAGCAGCTTTAATCGTGGCTGGGCCACTGAAGCTTTCTTT. The variable domain in full, completed from reference TRBV5-8 and TRBJ1-1, reads EAGVTQSPTHLIKTRGQQATLRCSPISGHTSVYWYQQALGLGLQFLLWYDEGEERNRGNFPPRFSGRQFPNYSSELNVNALELEDSALYLCASSFNRGWATEAFFGQGTRLTVV.

This chain links TRBV4-1 with TRBJ2-7; 8 bases fit TRBD2. The CDR3 has 14 amino acids. Germline loops: CDR1 MGHRA, CDR2 YSYEKL. V was pared by 3 bases and J by 6 bases, with 7 bases of the junction left unmatched. The CDR3 protein is CASSQLGLVSEQYF. The CDR3 region has the DNA TGCGCCAGCAGCCAGCTGGGACTAGTAAGCGAGCAGTACTTC.

The V call is TRBV19, the J call TRBJ1-2, with no clear D. Germline loops: CDR1 LNHDA, CDR2 SQIVND (reference sequence). V was clipped by 4 bases and J by 4 bases, with 10 bases between them. The CDR3 is 13 amino acids. In DNA, the CDR3 is TGTGCCAGTAGTACACCGGGGTCCTATGGCTACACCTTC. Residues: CASSTPGSYGYTF.

This clone has only one observation. J is TRBJ1-5 and V is TRBV6-6, with D unclear. CDR1 and CDR2 (germline): MNHNY, SVGAGI (reference sequence). This CDR3 comprises 15 residues. V shed 4 bases and J shed 4 bases, with 14 bases lying between them. CDR3 sequence: CASSSLGGKNQPQHF. As DNA, the CDR3 is TGTGCCAGCAGTTCCTTAGGCGGGAAAAATCAGCCCCAGCATTTT.

This clone occurred a few times. The chain links TRBV2 to TRBJ1-1; D perhaps matches TRBD1 (5 bases). Germline V lookup: CDR1 SNHLY, CDR2 FYNNEI. The CDR3 is 14 residues long. V lost 1 base to trimming and J lost 5 bases, with 11 bases between them. CDR3 in amino acids: CASSEGQGRTEAFF. CDR3 nucleotide sequence: TGTGCCAGCAGTGAAGGTCAGGGAAGGACTGAAGCTTTCTTT.

This clone was detected only a few times. The rearrangement uses TRBV24-1 and TRBJ1-4; the D is unclear. Germline CDR1 is KGHDR and CDR2 is SFDVKD. With 2 bases removed from V and 10 bases from J, the gap between germline ends came to 13 bases. There are 14 residues in the CDR3. The CDR3 DNA sequence: TGTGCCACCAGTGATTCTAGACGCGGCGGAAAACTGTTTTTT. Protein: CATSDSRRGGKLFF.

The chain uses TRBV19 and TRBJ2-1, with a weak D call TRBD1 (6 bases). Trimming removed 5 bases from V and 2 bases from J, with 13 bases in between. CDR3 length: 15 residues. Germline V gives CDR1 LNHDA, CDR2 SQIVND (reference sequence). The CDR3: CASSPQGPPYNEQFF. The CDR3 DNA is TGTGCCAGTAGTCCGCAGGGGCCCCCCTACAATGAGCAGTTCTTC. Together with reference TRBV19 and TRBJ2-1, the CDR3 gives the full variable domain: DGGITQSPKYLFRKEGQNVTLSCEQNLNHDAMYWYRQDPGQGLRLIYYSQIVNDFQKGDIAEGYSVSREKKESFPLTVTSAQKNPTAFYLCASSPQGPPYNEQFFGPGTRLTVL.

The chain has TRBV9 and TRBJ2-1; 10 nucleotides line up with TRBD2. The CDR3 totals 17 residues. After removal of 3 bases from V and 9 bases from J, the junction contained 15 bases not matched to a gene. CDR1 is SGDLS, CDR2 YYNGEE, per germline. CDR3 DNA: TGTGCCAGCAGCGCTAGCGGGAGCCCCATGGTTAATCCTGAGCAGTTCTTC. It specifies CASSASGSPMVNPEQFF.

The V and J genes are TRBV7-2 and TRBJ2-5, with 11 bases identical to TRBD2. The CDR3 consists of 17 residues. J gave up 2 bases and V 1 base, and 6 bases lay outside the gene matches. The V gene's germline CDR1 is SGHTA and CDR2 FQGNSA. For the CDR3, the DNA is TGTGCCAGCAGCTTAGTGTCTGGGACTAGCGGACAAGAGACCCAGTACTTC. Amino acids: CASSLVSGTSGQETQYF.

The gene calls are TRBV7-2 and TRBJ2-5, with TRBD2 as a possible D gene (6 bases). V was cut by 3 bases and J by 4 bases, with 6 bases left in between. The CDR3 is 12 residues long. Germline CDR1 reads SGHTA; CDR2 reads FQGNSA. Here the CDR3 reads CASSFGGETQYF. The CDR3 DNA follows: TGTGCCAGCAGCTTCGGGGGAGAGACCCAGTACTTC.

The V call is TRBV7-8, the J call TRBJ1-5, with TRBD1 matching over 7 bases. Germline trimming cut 5 bases from V and 5 bases from J; bases unmatched to any gene: 12. Germline assignment: CDR1 SGHVS and CDR2 FQNEAQ. This CDR3 region has 16 residues. The CDR3 region is CASSRGGGRTDQPQHF. The CDR3 DNA reads as TGTGCCAGCAGCCGAGGGGGCGGACGGACCGATCAGCCCCAGCATTTT. The whole variable domain, filled in from reference TRBV7-8 and TRBJ1-5, reads GAGVSQSPRYKVAKRGQDVALRCDPISGHVSLFWYQQALGQGPEFLTYFQNEAQLDKSGLPSDRFFAERPEGSVSTLKIQRTQQEDSAVYLCASSRGGGRTDQPQHFGDGTRLSIL.

This chain links TRBV10-2 with TRBJ2-7; D uncertain. The CDR3 runs to 12 residues. V lost 3 bases and J 6 bases, leaving 9 bases between the germline ends. The germline CDR1 and CDR2 sequences are WSHSY and SAAADI. CDR3 residues: CASSEGQREQYF. The DNA for the CDR3 is TGCGCCAGCAGTGAAGGCCAGCGCGAGCAGTACTTC.

DNA for the CDR3: TGTGCCAGCAGAGACCCGGTGGCGGGCAGCTATGGCTACACCTTC. This translates into CASRDPVAGSYGYTF. This chain connects TRBV11-2 to TRBJ1-2; D uncertain. Trimming cost V 6 bases and J 4 bases, with 18 bases left between them. The CDR3 covers 15 residues. The germline V gene has CDR1 SGHAT and CDR2 FQNNGV.

CDR3 sequence (DNA): TGTGCCAGTAGTATACCAGGGGGACGGACTGAAGCTTTCTTT. It translates to CASSIPGGRTEAFF. The chain couples TRBV19 to TRBJ1-1; TRBD1 agrees at 7 bases. Losses at the gene ends were 2 bases for V and 5 bases for J; bases not matched to a gene: 5. The CDR3 has 14 residues. Germline assignment: CDR1 LNHDA and CDR2 SQIVND (reference sequence).

This chain connects TRBV5-1 to TRBJ2-1, with D maybe TRBD2 (6 bases). Germline loops: CDR1 SGHRS, CDR2 YFSETQ. V shed 6 bases and J shed 7 bases, with 11 bases lying between them. The CDR3 is made up of 12 amino acids. CDR3 DNA sequence: TGCGCCAGCACCGGCGGGGTTAATGAGCAGTTCTTC. It is translated as CASTGGVNEQFF.

This rearrangement joins TRBV23-1 to TRBJ2-1; 8 bases line up with TRBD1. TRBV23-1 falls under the ORF class, with uncertain function. This CDR3 comprises 16 residues. V was pared by 3 bases and J by 10 bases, with 14 bases of the junction left unmatched. The CDR3 loop reads CASSHLGQGPPGEQFF. CDR3 sequence (DNA): TGCGCCAGCAGTCACCTAGGACAGGGCCCGCCGGGGGAGCAGTTCTTC.

The chain is built from TRBV7-2 and TRBJ1-6, with 11 nucleotides matching TRBD1. The V gene's germline CDR1 is SGHTA and CDR2 FQGNSA. The V segment lost 4 bases and the J segment 9 bases; nucleotides outside the gene matches: 5. CDR3 length equals 15 residues. Here the CDR3 DNA reads TGTGCCAGCAGCTCCCGGACAGGGGGCCGTTCACCCCTCCACTTT. This sequence encodes CASSSRTGGRSPLHF. Based on the CDR3 plus reference TRBV7-2 and TRBJ1-6, the full variable domain is GAGVSQSPSNKVTEKGKDVELRCDPISGHTALYWYRQSLGQGLEFLIYFQGNSAPDKSGLPSDRFSAERTGGSVSTLTIQRTQQEDSAVYLCASSSRTGGRSPLHFGNGTRLTVT.

About this clone: Other DNA sequences in this specimen translate into the identical CDR3. The chain joins TRBV5-8 to TRBJ2-7; D is unclear. The CDR3 covers 14 residues. V lost 0 bases and J 1 base, leaving 8 bases between the germline ends. CDR1 and CDR2 from the germline V gene are SGHTS and YDEGEE. The CDR3 region is CASSLDMRSYEQYF. The CDR3 nucleotides are TGTGCCAGCAGCTTGGATATGCGGTCCTACGAGCAGTACTTC. Variable domain in full (rest from reference TRBV5-8 and TRBJ2-7): EAGVTQSPTHLIKTRGQQATLRCSPISGHTSVYWYQQALGLGLQFLLWYDEGEERNRGNFPPRFSGRQFPNYSSELNVNALELEDSALYLCASSLDMRSYEQYFGPGTRLTVT.

The chain couples TRBV28 to TRBJ1-6, with D possibly being TRBD1 (6 bases). The CDR3 is 14 residues long. In germline, CDR1 is MDHEN, CDR2 SYDVKM. V was pared by 6 bases and J by 5 bases, with 11 bases between. The CDR3 spells CASSRDNNNSPLHF. The CDR3 DNA is TGTGCCAGCAGCCGGGACAACAATAATTCACCCCTCCACTTT.

This chain links TRBV27 with TRBJ2-2; the D is unclear. Trimming cost V 5 bases and J 6 bases, with 10 bases left between them. This CDR3 is 13 amino acids long. CDR1 and CDR2 (germline): MNHEY, SMNVEV (reference sequence). In nucleotides, the CDR3 is TGTGCCAGCAGTCCCAGTTGGTCCGGGGAGCTGTTTTTT. Protein: CASSPSWSGELFF.

The V call is TRBV10-1, the J call TRBJ2-1, with D possibly being TRBD2 (6 bases). Trimming removed 1 base at V and 7 bases at J, with 17 bases between. Germline V gives CDR1 WNHNN, CDR2 SYGVQD (reference sequence). There are 16 residues in the CDR3. The CDR3 region has the DNA TGCGCCAGCAGTGAGTTCCCCGGGGGAAGAAGAAATGAGCAGTTCTTC. It yields the protein CASSEFPGGRRNEQFF.

The V and J genes are TRBV7-6 and TRBJ2-2; tentative D call: TRBD1 (7 bases). V was pared by 6 bases and J by 1 base, with 15 bases between. Germline assignment: CDR1 SGHVS and CDR2 FNYEAQ. CDR3 size: 16 residues. The CDR3 DNA reads as TGTGCCAGCAGACCGGCAGGGGGGAGGAACACCGGGGAGCTGTTTTTT. This gives the protein CASRPAGGRNTGELFF.

This chain connects TRBV7-2 to TRBJ1-6, with TRBD1 identical over 7 bases. The CDR3 has 15 residues. After removal of 5 bases from V and 11 bases from J, the junction contained 12 bases not matched to a gene. CDR1 SGHTA and CDR2 FQGNSA come from the germline V gene. As DNA, the CDR3 is TGTGCCAGCAGCAGCAGGACAGGACCCCAGGCACCCCTCCACTTT. Its protein product is CASSSRTGPQAPLHF. The full variable domain, its missing parts supplied by reference TRBV7-2 and TRBJ1-6, is GAGVSQSPSNKVTEKGKDVELRCDPISGHTALYWYRQSLGQGLEFLIYFQGNSAPDKSGLPSDRFSAERTGGSVSTLTIQRTQQEDSAVYLCASSSRTGPQAPLHFGNGTRLTVT.